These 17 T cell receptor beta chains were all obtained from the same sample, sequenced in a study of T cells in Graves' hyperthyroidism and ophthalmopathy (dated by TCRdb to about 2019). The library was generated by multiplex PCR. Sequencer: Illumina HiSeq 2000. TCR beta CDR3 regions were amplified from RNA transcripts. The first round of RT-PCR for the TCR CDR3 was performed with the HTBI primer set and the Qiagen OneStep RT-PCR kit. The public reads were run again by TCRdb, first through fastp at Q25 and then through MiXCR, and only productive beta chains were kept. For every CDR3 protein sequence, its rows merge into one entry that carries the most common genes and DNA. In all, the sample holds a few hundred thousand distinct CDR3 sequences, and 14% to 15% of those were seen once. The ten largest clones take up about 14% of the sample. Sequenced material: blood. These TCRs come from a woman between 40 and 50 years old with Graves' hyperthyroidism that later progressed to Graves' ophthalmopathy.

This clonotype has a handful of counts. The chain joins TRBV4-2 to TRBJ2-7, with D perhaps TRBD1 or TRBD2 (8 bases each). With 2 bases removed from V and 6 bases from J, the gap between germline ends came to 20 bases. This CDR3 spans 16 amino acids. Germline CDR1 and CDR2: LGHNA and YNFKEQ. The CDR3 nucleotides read TGTGCCAGCAGCCAAAATTTCCTTAGCGGGACAGGCGAGCAGTACTTC. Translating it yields CASSQNFLSGTGEQYF.

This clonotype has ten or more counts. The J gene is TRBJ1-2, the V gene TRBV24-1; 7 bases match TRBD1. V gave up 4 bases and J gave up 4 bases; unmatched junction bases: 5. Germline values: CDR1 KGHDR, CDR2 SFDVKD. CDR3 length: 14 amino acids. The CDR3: CATSETRQGYGYTF. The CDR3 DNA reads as TGTGCCACCAGTGAGACCCGACAGGGCTATGGCTACACCTTC.

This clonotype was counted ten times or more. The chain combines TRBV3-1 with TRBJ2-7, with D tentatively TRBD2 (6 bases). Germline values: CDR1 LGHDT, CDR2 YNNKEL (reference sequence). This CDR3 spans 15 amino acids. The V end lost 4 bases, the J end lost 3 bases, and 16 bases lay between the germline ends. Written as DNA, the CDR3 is TGTGCCAGCAGCCCGTCCGGGACTGGGATCTACGAGCAGTACTTC. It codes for CASSPSGTGIYEQYF.

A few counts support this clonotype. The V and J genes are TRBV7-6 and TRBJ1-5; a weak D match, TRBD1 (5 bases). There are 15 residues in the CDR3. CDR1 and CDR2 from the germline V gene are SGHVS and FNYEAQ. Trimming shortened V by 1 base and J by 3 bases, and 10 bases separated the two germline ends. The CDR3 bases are TGTGCCAGCAGCTTAGGCGGCAGGGACAATCAGCCCCAGCATTTT. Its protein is CASSLGGRDNQPQHF.

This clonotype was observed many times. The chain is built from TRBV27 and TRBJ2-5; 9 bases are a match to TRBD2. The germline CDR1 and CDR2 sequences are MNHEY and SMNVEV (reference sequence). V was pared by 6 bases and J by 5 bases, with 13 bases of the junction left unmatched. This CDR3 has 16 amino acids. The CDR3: CASRIYSGSGGETQYF. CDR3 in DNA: TGTGCCAGCAGGATTTATAGCGGGAGTGGAGGGGAGACCCAGTACTTC.

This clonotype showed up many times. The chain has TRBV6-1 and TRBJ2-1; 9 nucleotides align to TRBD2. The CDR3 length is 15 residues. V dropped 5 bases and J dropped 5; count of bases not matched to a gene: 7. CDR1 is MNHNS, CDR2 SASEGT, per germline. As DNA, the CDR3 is TGTGCCAGCAGTTACCGGACTAGCGAGCACAATGAGCAGTTCTTC. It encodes CASSYRTSEHNEQFF.

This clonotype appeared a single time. DNA for the CDR3: TGCGCCAGCCAAGACGAGGGACGGATGGCGGGTTATGGCTACACCTTC. Its protein product is CASQDEGRMAGYGYTF. The chain carries TRBV5-1 and TRBJ1-2, with D possibly being TRBD1 (5 bases). Trimming left V 7 bases short and J 5 bases short, with 24 bases between. The length of the CDR3 is 16 residues. Germline V gene sequence: CDR1 SGHRS, CDR2 YFSETQ. Based on the CDR3 plus reference TRBV5-1 and TRBJ1-2, the full variable domain is KAGVTQTPRYLIKTRGQQVTLSCSPISGHRSVSWYQQTPGQGLQFLFEYFSETQRNKGNFPGRFSGRQFSNSRSEMNVSTLELGDSALYLCASQDEGRMAGYGYTFGSGTRLTVV.

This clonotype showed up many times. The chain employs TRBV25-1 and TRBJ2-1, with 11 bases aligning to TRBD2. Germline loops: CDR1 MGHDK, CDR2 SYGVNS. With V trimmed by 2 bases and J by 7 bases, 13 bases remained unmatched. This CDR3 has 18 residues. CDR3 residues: CASSEPGTSGRRVNEQFF. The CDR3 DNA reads TGTGCCAGCAGTGAACCCGGGACTAGCGGTCGGAGAGTGAATGAGCAGTTCTTC. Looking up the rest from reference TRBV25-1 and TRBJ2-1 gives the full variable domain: EADIYQTPRYLVIGTGKKITLECSQTMGHDKMYWYQQDPGMELHLIHYSYGVNSTEKGDLSSESTVSRIRTEHFPLTLESARPSHTSQYLCASSEPGTSGRRVNEQFFGPGTRLTVL.

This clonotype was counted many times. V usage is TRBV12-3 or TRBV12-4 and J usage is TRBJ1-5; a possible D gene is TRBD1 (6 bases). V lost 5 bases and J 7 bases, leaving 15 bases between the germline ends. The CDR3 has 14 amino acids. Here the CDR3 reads CASSLGTFYQPQHF. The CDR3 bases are TGTGCCAGCAGTCTCGGGACATTTTACCAGCCCCAGCATTTT.

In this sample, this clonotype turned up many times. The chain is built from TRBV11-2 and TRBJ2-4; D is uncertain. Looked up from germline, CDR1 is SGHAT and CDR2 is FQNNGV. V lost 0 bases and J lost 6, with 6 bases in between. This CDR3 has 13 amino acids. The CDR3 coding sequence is TGTGCCAGCAGCTTAGAGCAGAGAAACATTCAGTACTTC. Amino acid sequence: CASSLEQRNIQYF.

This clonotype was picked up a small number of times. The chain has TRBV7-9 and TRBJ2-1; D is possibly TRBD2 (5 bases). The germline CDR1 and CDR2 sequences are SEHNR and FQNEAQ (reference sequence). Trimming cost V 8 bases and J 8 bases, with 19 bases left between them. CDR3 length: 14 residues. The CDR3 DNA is TGTGCCAGCCCACGGGGAGATAGAGAAGATGAGCAGTTCTTC. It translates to CASPRGDREDEQFF.

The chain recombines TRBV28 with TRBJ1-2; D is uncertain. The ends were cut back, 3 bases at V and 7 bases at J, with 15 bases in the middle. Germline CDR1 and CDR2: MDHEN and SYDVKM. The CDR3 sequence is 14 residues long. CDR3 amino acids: CASSLVISRTGYTF. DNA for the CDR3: TGTGCCAGCAGTTTGGTCATTTCCAGAACTGGCTACACCTTC.

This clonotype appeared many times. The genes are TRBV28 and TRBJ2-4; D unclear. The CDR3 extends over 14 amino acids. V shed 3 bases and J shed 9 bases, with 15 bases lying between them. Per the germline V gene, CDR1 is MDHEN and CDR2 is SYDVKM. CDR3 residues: CASSFPAGFSIQYF. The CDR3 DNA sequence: TGTGCCAGCAGTTTCCCGGCCGGGTTTAGCATTCAGTACTTC.

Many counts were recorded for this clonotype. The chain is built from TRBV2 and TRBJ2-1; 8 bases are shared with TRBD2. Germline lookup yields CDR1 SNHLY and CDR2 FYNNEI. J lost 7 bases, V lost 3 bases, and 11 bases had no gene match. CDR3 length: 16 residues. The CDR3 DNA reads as TGTGCCAGCAGTGAGAGCCGGGAGGGCCAAATAAATGAGCAGTTCTTC. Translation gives CASSESREGQINEQFF. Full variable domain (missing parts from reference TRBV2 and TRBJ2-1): EPEVTQTPSHQVTQMGQEVILRCVPISNHLYFYWYRQILGQKVEFLVSFYNNEISEKSEIFDDQFSVERPDGSNFTLKIRSTKLEDSAMYFCASSESREGQINEQFFGPGTRLTVL.

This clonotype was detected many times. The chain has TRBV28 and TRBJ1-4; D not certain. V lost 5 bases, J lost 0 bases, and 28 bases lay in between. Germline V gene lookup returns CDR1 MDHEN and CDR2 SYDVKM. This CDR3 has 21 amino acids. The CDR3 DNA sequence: TGTGCCAGCAGTGGTAACCTCGGTCCGGCCACTTCTATCCCAACTAATGAAAAACTGTTTTTT. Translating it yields CASSGNLGPATSIPTNEKLFF.

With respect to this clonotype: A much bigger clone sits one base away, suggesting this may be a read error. CDR3 loop: CTSSLIPWVVANEKLFF. Here the CDR3 DNA reads TGTACCAGCAGTTTAATCCCGTGGGTAGTAGCTAATGAAAAACTGTTTTTT. V usage is TRBV28 and J usage is TRBJ1-4, with D hard to call. There are 17 residues in the CDR3. Germline lookup yields CDR1 MDHEN and CDR2 SYDVKM.

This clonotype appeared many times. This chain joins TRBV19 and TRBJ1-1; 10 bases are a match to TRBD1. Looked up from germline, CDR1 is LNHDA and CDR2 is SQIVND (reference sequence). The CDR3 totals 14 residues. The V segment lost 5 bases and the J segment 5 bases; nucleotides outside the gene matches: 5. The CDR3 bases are TGTGCCAGTAGTCCCAGGACAGGGGGAACTGAAGCTTTCTTT. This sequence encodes CASSPRTGGTEAFF.